This entry is about one T cell receptor (beta chain). As yet, its antigen is unknown. Replicate PCRs run on sorted subsets employed approximately 180 ng DNA, approximately 30,000 T cell genomes. The method was immunoSEQ multiplex PCR; TCRdb's version includes in-frame clones alone and lacks a portion of them. The sample includes about 1,800,000 clones, roughly 95% of them seen just once. The data derive from a study of shared clonotypes between healthy human individuals. Study-wide context: CD4 naive cells filled three plates per donor, CD4 memory three, CD8 naive two and CD8 memory one.

CD45RO negativity and positive selection for CCR7 defined naive CD8 cells, a population that excluded terminally differentiated effector memory CD45RA+ cells. Study donors comprised healthy, HIV-negative adults devoid of recent acute infection or vaccination. From germline, CDR1 is SGDLS and CDR2 YYNGEE. There are 16 residues in the CDR3. V trimming: 0 bases; J trimming: 5 bases; junction bases outside the gene matches: 9. Points from the study as a whole: A reduction in generation probabilities was seen for non-shared clonotypes relative to those shared by all four donors.

The receptor was derived from a man in his late teens or twenties in good health. Sequences were obtained from naive CD8+ T cells sorted from blood. The chain combines TRBV9 with TRBJ2-7, with 9 bases aligning to TRBD2. Here the CDR3 reads CASSVDPSGMGHEQYF. As DNA, the CDR3 is TGTGCCAGCAGCGTAGACCCTAGCGGGATGGGACACGAGCAGTACTTC.